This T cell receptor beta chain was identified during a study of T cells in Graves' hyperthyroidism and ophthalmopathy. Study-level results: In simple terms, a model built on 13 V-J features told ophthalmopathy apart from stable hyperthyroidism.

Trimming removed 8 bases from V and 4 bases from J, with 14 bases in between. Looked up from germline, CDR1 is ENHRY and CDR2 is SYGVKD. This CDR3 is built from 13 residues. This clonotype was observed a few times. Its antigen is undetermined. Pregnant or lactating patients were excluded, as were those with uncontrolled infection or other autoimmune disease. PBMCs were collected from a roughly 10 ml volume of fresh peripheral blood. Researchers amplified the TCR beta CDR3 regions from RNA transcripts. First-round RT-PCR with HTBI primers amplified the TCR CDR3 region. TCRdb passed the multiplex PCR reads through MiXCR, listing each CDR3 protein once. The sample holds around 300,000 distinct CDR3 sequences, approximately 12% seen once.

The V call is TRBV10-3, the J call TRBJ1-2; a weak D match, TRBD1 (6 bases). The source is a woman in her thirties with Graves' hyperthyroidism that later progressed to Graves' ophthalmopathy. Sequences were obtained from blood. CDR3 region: CAIGGRGGYGYTF. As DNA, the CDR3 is TGTGCCATCGGGGGCAGGGGAGGCTATGGCTACACCTTC.